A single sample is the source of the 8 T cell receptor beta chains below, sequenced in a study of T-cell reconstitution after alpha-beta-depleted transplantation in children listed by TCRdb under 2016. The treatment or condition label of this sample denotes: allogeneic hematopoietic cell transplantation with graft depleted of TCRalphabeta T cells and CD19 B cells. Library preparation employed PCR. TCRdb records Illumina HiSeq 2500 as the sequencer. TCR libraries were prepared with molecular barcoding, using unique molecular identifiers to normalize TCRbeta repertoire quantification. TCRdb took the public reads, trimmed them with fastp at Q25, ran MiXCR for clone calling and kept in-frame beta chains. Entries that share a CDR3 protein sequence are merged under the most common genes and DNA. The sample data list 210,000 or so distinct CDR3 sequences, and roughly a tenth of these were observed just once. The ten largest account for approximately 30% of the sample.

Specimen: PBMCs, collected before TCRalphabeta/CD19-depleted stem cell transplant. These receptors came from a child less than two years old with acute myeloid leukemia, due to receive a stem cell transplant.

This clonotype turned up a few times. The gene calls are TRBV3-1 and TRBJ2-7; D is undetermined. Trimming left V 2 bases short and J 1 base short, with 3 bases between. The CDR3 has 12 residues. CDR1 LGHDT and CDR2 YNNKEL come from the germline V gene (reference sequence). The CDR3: CASSQFSYEQYF. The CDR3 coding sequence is TGTGCCAGCAGCCAATTTTCCTACGAGCAGTACTTC.

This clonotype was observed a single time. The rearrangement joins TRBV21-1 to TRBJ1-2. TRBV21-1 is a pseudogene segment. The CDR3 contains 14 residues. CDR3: CASSFKVMNYGYTF. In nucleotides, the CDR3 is TGTGCCAGCAGCTTCAAAGTGATGAACTATGGCTACACCTTC.

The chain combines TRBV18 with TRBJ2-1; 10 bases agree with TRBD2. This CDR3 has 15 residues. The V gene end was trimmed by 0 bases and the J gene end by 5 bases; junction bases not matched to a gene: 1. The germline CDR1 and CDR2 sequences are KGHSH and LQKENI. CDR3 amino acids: CASSPPGLANNEQFF. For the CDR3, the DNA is TGTGCCAGCTCACCACCGGGACTAGCGAACAATGAGCAGTTCTTC.

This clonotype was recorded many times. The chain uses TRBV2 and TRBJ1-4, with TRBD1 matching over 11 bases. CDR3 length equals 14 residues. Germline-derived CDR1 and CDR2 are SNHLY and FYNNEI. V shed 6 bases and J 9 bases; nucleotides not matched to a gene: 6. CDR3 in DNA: TGTGCCAGCAGCGGACAGGGGGCGCCCCAAAAACTGTTTTTT. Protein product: CASSGQGAPQKLFF.

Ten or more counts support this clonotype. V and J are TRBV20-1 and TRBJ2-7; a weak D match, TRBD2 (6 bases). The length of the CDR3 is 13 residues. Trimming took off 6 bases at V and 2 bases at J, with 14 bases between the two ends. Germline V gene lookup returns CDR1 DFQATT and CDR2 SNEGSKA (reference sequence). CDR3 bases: TGCAGTGCCACCGGGGGAACCGCCTACGAGCAGTACTTC. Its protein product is CSATGGTAYEQYF.

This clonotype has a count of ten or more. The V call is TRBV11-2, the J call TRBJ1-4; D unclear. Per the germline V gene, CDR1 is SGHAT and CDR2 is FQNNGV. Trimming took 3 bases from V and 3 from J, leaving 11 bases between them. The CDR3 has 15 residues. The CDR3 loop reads CASSFREIANEKLFF. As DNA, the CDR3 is TGTGCCAGCAGCTTTAGGGAAATAGCTAATGAAAAACTGTTTTTT.

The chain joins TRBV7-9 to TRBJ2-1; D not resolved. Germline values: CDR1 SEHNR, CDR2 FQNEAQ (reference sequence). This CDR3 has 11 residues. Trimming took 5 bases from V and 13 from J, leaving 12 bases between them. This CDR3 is CASSPGSDQFF. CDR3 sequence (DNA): TGTGCCAGCAGCCCCGGCAGTGATCAGTTCTTC.

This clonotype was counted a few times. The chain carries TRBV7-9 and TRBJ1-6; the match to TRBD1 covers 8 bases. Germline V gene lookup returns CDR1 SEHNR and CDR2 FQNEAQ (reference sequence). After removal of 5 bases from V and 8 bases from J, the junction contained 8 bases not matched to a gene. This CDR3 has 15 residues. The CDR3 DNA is TGTGCCAGCAGCCATATTCAGGGGGCTTATTCACCCCTCCACTTT. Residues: CASSHIQGAYSPLHF. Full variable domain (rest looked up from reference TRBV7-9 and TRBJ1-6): DTGVSQNPRHKITKRGQNVTFRCDPISEHNRLYWYRQTLGQGPEFLTYFQNEAQLEKSRLLSDRFSAERPKGSFSTLEIQRTEQGDSAMYLCASSHIQGAYSPLHFGNGTRLTVT.